This T cell receptor (beta chain) emerged from a study of blood T cell repertoires in COVID-19. Whole-study context: Acute and convalescent COVID-19 specimens originated in the United States, Italy and Spain. Nucleic acid was either cDNA or gDNA, and it came from T cells, B-cell-depleted T cells, or PBMCs.

In the study's own analysis: Using reference gene primer amplification, nucleated cell counts were estimated. Sequencing was performed with immunoSEQ multiplex PCR; in TCRdb, only in-frame clones are kept and a portion is missing. The V and J calls and clone size are taken from that table; D and trimming were inferred from the DNA. The top ten hold more than 0.7% of the sample, which has 350,000 to 500,000 clones, around 90% seen once. Recruited during active infection, patients (from Seattle) were subsequently followed longitudinally. The length of the CDR3 is 18 residues. Trimming cost V 0 bases and J 4 bases; bases outside gene matches: 11. The V gene's germline CDR1 is ENHRY and CDR2 SYGVKD.

The chain couples TRBV10-3 to TRBJ1-4; the match to TRBD1 covers 7 bases. This TCR was sampled from a man aged 18 to 35 with COVID-19, enrolled during active disease. The sequenced material came from peripheral blood. The CDR3 loop reads CAISESKKGAHGNEKLFF. CDR3 bases: TGTGCCATCAGTGAGTCGAAAAAGGGGGCGCATGGTAATGAAAAACTGTTTTTT.